Following are 21 T cell receptor beta chains from one sample sequenced in a study of response to subunit inactivated influenza vaccine. TCRdb redid the calling of the RT-PCR reads with MiXCR, one entry per CDR3 protein. The sample holds about 700,000 distinct CDR3 sequences, 15% to 17% seen once. Here the sequenced sample was PBMCs from blood, taken 12 days after vaccination. Source of these receptors: a man between 45 and 60 years old who received an inactivated influenza vaccine.

The rearrangement joins TRBV6-2 or TRBV6-3 to TRBJ1-2, with unresolved D. The V gene's germline CDR1 is MNHEY and CDR2 SVGEGT. V was pared by 4 bases and J by 6 bases, with 12 bases between. This CDR3 has 13 amino acids. CDR3: CASSFTRLDGYTF. The DNA of the CDR3 is TGTGCCAGCAGTTTTACCAGGTTGGATGGCTACACCTTC.

The rearrangement links TRBV6-7 to TRBJ2-4; no definite D call. TRBV6-7 qualifies as an ORF whose function is uncertain. The V end was cut by 3 bases, the J end by 1 base, with 10 bases between. This CDR3 region has 15 residues. The CDR3 DNA sequence: TGTGCCAGCAGTTATAGTAGCCGGGCCAAAAACATTCAGTACTTC. Translated, it gives CASSYSSRAKNIQYF.

A note on this clonotype: Since the CDR3 does not end with the conserved phenylalanine or tryptophan, this likely comes from a read error. The chain combines TRBV12-3 or TRBV12-4 with TRBJ2-1; D unclear. Trimming cost V 7 bases and J 6 bases, with 10 bases left between them. The CDR3 sequence is 12 residues long. This CDR3 reads CASTEVVNEQFL. The CDR3 DNA is TGTGCCAGCACCGAGGTCGTCAATGAGCAGTTCTTG.

The chain links TRBV29-1 to TRBJ2-7, with 7 positions matching TRBD1. The CDR3 spans 15 residues. Unmatched junction bases numbered 9, after V lost 4 bases and J lost 0 bases. The germline CDR1 and CDR2 sequences are SQVTM and ANQGSEA. CDR3 nucleotide sequence: TGCAGCGTTGCAGGGACAGCGAGGAGCTCCTACGAGCAGTACTTC. Protein product: CSVAGTARSSYEQYF.

V gene TRBV24-1 combines with J gene TRBJ1-2; D not resolved. V was shortened by 2 bases and J by 8 bases, with 5 bases between the two germline ends. The CDR3 sequence is 11 residues long. Germline lookup yields CDR1 KGHDR and CDR2 SFDVKD. CDR3 DNA sequence: TGTGCCACCAGTGATTGGGAAGGCTACACCTTC. As protein: CATSDWEGYTF.

This clonotype was counted only a few times. The rearrangement links TRBV28 to TRBJ2-3; the D gene could be TRBD1 or TRBD2 (5 bases each). The germline gives CDR1 MDHEN, CDR2 SYDVKM. Between the trimmed V and J ends, which lost 5 bases and 5 bases, there was a span of 11 bases. This CDR3 is built from 13 residues. The CDR3 region has the DNA TGTGCCAGCAGTACCCGGGACCGAGATACGCAGTATTTT. It codes for CASSTRDRDTQYF.

This chain uses TRBV29-1 with TRBJ1-2; 7 bases align to TRBD1. The trim removed 6 bases at V and 8 bases at J, leaving 12 bases unmatched. CDR3 length equals 13 residues. Looked up from germline, CDR1 is SQVTM and CDR2 is ANQGSEA. The CDR3 loop is CSVASGQALGYTF. CDR3 DNA sequence: TGCAGCGTCGCGTCTGGACAGGCCTTGGGCTACACCTTC.

This clonotype was seen a few times. V and J are TRBV20-1 and TRBJ2-1; no definite D call. The germline V gene has CDR1 DFQATT and CDR2 SNEGSKA (reference sequence). The CDR3 has 12 residues. V was pared by 5 bases and J by 6 bases, with 11 bases between. The CDR3 loop reads CSAEQTLNEQFF. The CDR3 DNA follows: TGCAGTGCTGAACAGACTCTCAATGAGCAGTTCTTC.

V usage is TRBV28 and J usage is TRBJ1-1; D is perhaps TRBD1 (5 bases). V was cut by 3 bases and J by 9 bases, with 11 bases left in between. Germline V gene data show CDR1 as MDHEN and CDR2 as SYDVKM. This CDR3 region has 12 residues. The CDR3 bases are TGTGCCAGCAGTTTCCCCGACAGAAAAGCTTTCTTT. Encoded protein: CASSFPDRKAFF.

There are a few counts of this clonotype. The chain employs TRBV7-3 and TRBJ1-6, with 9 bases matching TRBD1. CDR3 length: 19 residues. After removal of 11 bases from V and 5 bases from J, the junction contained 22 bases not matched to a gene. CDR1 is SGHTA, CDR2 FQGTGA, per germline. CDR3 amino acids: CARTLSGQGFLNNNSPLHF. The DNA for the CDR3 is TGTGCCCGGACCTTATCGGGACAGGGCTTTTTGAACAATAATTCACCCCTCCACTTT.

J is TRBJ2-5 and V is TRBV6-1, with a tentative D call TRBD1 (6 bases). The germline CDR1 and CDR2 sequences are MNHNS and SASEGT. Deletions cut 6 bases from V and 5 bases from J, with 19 bases between. CDR3 size: 15 residues. The CDR3 region has the DNA TGTGCCAGCAGAGCTTCGGGCAGGGGCACTGAGACCCAGTACTTC. Translated, it gives CASRASGRGTETQYF.

This clonotype showed up just a few times. The J gene is TRBJ1-1, the V gene TRBV10-3; D remains unclear. The CDR3 is 13 amino acids. Germline values: CDR1 ENHRY, CDR2 SYGVKD. V gave up 8 bases and J gave up 2 bases, with 12 bases separating them. CDR3 region: CAIERAPNTEAFF. Here the CDR3 DNA reads TGTGCCATCGAGCGAGCCCCCAACACTGAAGCTTTCTTT.

Ten or more counts support this clonotype. The chain joins TRBV12-3 or TRBV12-4 to TRBJ2-1; D is possibly TRBD2 (5 bases). With 7 bases removed from V and 8 bases from J, the gap between germline ends came to 21 bases. CDR3 size: 15 residues. CDR3 in amino acids: CASNTEAGRRDEQFF. The CDR3 DNA reads as TGTGCCAGCAATACTGAGGCGGGCCGAAGGGATGAGCAGTTCTTC.

This chain links TRBV5-1 with TRBJ2-1; 11 positions match TRBD2. CDR3 size: 15 residues. Germline CDR1 is SGHRS and CDR2 is YFSETQ. J gave up 6 bases and V 0 bases, and 2 bases lay outside the gene matches. The CDR3 loop is CASSLASGGINEQFF. CDR3 DNA: TGCGCCAGCAGCTTGGCTAGCGGGGGGATCAATGAGCAGTTCTTC.

This clonotype was counted a few times. The chain is built from TRBV7-6 and TRBJ2-1, with D tentatively TRBD2 (6 bases). The germline V gene has CDR1 SGHVS and CDR2 FNYEAQ. The CDR3 is 12 amino acids. V lost 4 bases, J lost 9 bases, and 10 bases lay in between. The CDR3 loop is CASSSLTSEQFF. The DNA of the CDR3 is TGTGCCAGCAGCTCCCTGACTAGTGAGCAGTTCTTC. Together with reference TRBV7-6 and TRBJ2-1, the CDR3 gives the full variable domain: GAGVSQSPRYKVTKRGQDVALRCDPISGHVSLYWYRQALGQGPEFLTYFNYEAQQDKSGLPNDRFSAERPEGSISTLTIQRTEQRDSAMYRCASSSLTSEQFFGPGTRLTVL.

This clonotype came up many times. This may be a read error, as it is one base from a much larger clone. The V gene is TRBV5-8, the J gene TRBJ2-5; D uncertain. Trimming pared 2 bases from V and 5 bases from J, leaving 10 bases between. The germline V gene encodes CDR1 SGHTS and CDR2 YDEGEE. The CDR3 consists of 13 residues. CDR3 residues: CASSFGQYETQYF. The CDR3 DNA reads TGTGCCAGCAGCTTCGGGCAGTACGAGACCCAGTACTTC. The variable domain in full, with the rest retrieved from reference TRBV5-8 and TRBJ2-5, is EAGVTQSPTHLIKTRGQQATLRCSPISGHTSVYWYQQALGLGLQFLLWYDEGEERNRGNFPPRFSGRQFPNYSSELNVNALELEDSALYLCASSFGQYETQYFGPGTRLLVL.

The chain couples TRBV10-3 to TRBJ1-1, with TRBD1 matching 8 bases. CDR1 ENHRY and CDR2 SYGVKD come from the germline V gene. Trimming at V came to 4 bases and at J to 5 bases, leaving 6 bases not matched to a gene. The CDR3 is 14 residues long. The CDR3 DNA is TGTGCCATCAGTGGAAGGACAGGGCGGACTGAAGCTTTCTTT. This translates into CAISGRTGRTEAFF.

The chain employs TRBV7-9 and TRBJ2-1; no definite D call. Germline V gene data show CDR1 as SEHNR and CDR2 as FQNEAQ (reference sequence). The germline V and J ends were trimmed by 4 bases and 6 bases, with 10 bases remaining between them. The length of the CDR3 is 13 residues. For the CDR3, the DNA is TGTGCCAGCAGCTCCTTCCCCCCCAATGAGCAGTTCTTC. Amino acids: CASSSFPPNEQFF.

CDR3 loop: CASSRGGQGFSGANVLTF. The CDR3 coding sequence is TGTGCCAGCAGTCGTGGGGGACAGGGATTTTCTGGGGCCAACGTCCTGACTTTC. This chain links TRBV6-1 with TRBJ2-6; TRBD1 agrees at 9 bases. The CDR3 loop spans 18 amino acids. V lost 5 bases and J lost 1; bases outside the gene matches: 9. Germline CDR1 MNHNS, CDR2 SASEGT.

This clonotype was detected ten times or more. The rearrangement uses TRBV5-1 and TRBJ1-1; D might be TRBD1 (5 bases). This CDR3 is 14 amino acids long. Germline V gives CDR1 SGHRS, CDR2 YFSETQ. V was clipped by 1 base and J by 1 base, with 8 bases between them. Here the CDR3 DNA reads TGCGCCAGCAGCTTGCAGGGTTGGAACACTGAAGCTTTCTTT. Encoded protein: CASSLQGWNTEAFF.

The chain joins TRBV6-5 to TRBJ2-1; 13 bases are a match to TRBD2. The CDR3 spans 17 residues. J lost 4 bases, V lost 0 bases, and 3 bases had no gene match. In germline, CDR1 is MNHEY, CDR2 SVGAGI. In DNA, the CDR3 is TGTGCCAGCAGTTACTCTACTAGCGGGAGGGGTTACAATGAGCAGTTCTTC. It yields the protein CASSYSTSGRGYNEQFF.